This T cell receptor beta chain was captured by sequencing in a study of beta chain features in type 1 diabetes. The study's findings and limits: Patients showed naive, central memory and Treg TCRB repertoires that appeared more similar than those of healthy donors. In these data, an HLA type influence on TCRB rearrangement remained unresolved. Type 1 diabetes patients showed a moderate but significant shortening of TCRB CDR3s in all four CD4+ subsets.

Comments on this clone: No antigen is known for it.

Every isolated RNA sample was fully reverse transcribed, so sequencing captured expressed TCRB transcripts. Some clones are missing from TCRdb's copy, which holds only in-frame ones; the method was immunoSEQ multiplex PCR. The sample carries 50,000 or so clones, around 45% recorded once. The CDR3 loop spans 14 amino acids. Germline-derived CDR1 and CDR2 are SGHTA and FQGNSA. V gave up 1 base and J gave up 8 bases; unmatched junction bases: 4. Cell sorting via CD45RO/CCR7/CD25/CD127/CD95/CD27 was performed to obtain CD4+ naive, central memory, regulatory and stem cell-like memory cells. The TCR comes from a man aged 30 to 39 with type 1 diabetes. The chain combines TRBV7-2 with TRBJ2-1, with TRBD2 identical over 8 bases. Sequenced sample: stem cell memory CD4+ T cells from blood. This CDR3 reads CASSLDGRVHEQFF. In nucleotides, the CDR3 is TGTGCCAGCAGCTTAGACGGGAGGGTGCATGAGCAGTTCTTC.